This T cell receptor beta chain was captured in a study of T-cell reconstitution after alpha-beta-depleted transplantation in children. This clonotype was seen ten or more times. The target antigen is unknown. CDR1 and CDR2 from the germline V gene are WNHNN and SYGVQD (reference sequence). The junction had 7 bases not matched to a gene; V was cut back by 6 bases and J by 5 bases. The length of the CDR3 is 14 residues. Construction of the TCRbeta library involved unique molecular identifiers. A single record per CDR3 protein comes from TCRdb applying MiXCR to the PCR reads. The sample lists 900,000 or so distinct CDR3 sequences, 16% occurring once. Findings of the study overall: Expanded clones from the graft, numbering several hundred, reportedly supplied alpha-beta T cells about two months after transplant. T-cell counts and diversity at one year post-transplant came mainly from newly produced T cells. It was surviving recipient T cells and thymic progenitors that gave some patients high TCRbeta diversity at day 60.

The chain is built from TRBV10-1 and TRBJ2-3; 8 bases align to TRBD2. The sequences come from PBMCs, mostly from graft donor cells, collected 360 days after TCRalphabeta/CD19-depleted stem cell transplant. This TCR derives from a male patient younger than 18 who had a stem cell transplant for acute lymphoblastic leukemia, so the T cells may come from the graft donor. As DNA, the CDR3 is TGCGCCAGCAGCTTCGGACTAGCAGGAGATACGCAGTATTTT. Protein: CASSFGLAGDTQYF.